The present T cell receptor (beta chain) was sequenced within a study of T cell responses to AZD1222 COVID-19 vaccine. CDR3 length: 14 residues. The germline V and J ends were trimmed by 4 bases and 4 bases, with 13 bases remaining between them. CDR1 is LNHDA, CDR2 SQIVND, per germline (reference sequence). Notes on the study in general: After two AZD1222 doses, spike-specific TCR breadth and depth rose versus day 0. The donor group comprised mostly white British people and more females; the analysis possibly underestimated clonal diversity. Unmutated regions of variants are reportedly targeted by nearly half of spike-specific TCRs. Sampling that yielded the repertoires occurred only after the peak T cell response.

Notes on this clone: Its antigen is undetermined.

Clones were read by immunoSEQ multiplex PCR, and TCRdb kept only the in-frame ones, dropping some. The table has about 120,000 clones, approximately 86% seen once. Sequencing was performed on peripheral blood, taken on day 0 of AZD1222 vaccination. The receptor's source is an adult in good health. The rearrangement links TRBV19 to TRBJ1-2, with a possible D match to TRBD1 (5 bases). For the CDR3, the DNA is TGTGCCAGTAGTACCCCACAGGAAGGCTATGGCTACACCTTC. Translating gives CASSTPQEGYGYTF. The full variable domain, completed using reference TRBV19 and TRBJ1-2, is DGGITQSPKYLFRKEGQNVTLSCEQNLNHDAMYWYRQDPGQGLRLIYYSQIVNDFQKGDIAEGYSVSREKKESFPLTVTSAQKNPTAFYLCASSTPQEGYGYTFGSGTRLTVV.